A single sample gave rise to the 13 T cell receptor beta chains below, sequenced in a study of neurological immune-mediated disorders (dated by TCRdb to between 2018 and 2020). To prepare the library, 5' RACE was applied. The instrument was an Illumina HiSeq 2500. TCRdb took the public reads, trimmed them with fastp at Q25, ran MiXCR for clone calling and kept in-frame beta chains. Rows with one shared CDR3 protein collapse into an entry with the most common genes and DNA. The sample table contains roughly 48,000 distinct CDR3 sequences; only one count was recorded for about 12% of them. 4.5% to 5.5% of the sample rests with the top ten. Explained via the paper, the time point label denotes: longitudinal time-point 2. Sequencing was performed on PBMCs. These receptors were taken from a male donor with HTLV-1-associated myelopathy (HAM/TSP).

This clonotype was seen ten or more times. CDR3 loop: CSARPPMDKYNQPQHF. The DNA of the CDR3 is TGCAGTGCTAGACCTCCTATGGACAAATACAATCAGCCCCAGCATTTT. V gene TRBV20-1 combines with J gene TRBJ1-5; D may be TRBD1 (5 bases). Trimming took off 2 bases at V and 3 bases at J, with 17 bases between the two ends. This CDR3 is built from 16 residues. Germline CDR1 is DFQATT and CDR2 is SNEGSKA (reference sequence).

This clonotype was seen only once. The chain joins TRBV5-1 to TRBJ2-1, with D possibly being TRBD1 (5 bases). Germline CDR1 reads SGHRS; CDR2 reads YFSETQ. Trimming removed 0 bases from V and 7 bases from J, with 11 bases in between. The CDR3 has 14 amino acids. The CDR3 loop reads CASSLGLSGNEQFF. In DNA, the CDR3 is TGCGCCAGCAGCTTGGGGTTGTCAGGGAATGAGCAGTTCTTC.

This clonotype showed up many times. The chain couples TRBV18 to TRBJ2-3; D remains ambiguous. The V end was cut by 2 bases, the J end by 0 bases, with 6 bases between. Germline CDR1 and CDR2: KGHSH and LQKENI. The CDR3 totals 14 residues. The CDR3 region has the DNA TGTGCCAGCTCACCAATCGACAGCACAGATACGCAGTATTTT. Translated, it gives CASSPIDSTDTQYF.

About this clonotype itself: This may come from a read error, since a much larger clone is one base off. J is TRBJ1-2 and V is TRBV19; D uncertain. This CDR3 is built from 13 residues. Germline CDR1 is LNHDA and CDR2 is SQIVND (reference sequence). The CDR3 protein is CSSSTPASGGYTF. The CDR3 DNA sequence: TGTTCCAGTAGTACGCCGGCCTCGGGTGGCTACACCTTC.

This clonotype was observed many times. The CDR3 protein is CASSRGVRTDTQYF. CDR3 nucleotides: TGTGCCAGCAGTCGGGGGGTCCGTACAGATACGCAGTATTTT. The chain couples TRBV6-5 to TRBJ2-3; 7 nucleotides match TRBD2. This CDR3 is 14 amino acids long. Germline CDR1 MNHEY, CDR2 SVGAGI. After removal of 5 bases from V and 3 bases from J, the junction contained 5 bases not matched to a gene.

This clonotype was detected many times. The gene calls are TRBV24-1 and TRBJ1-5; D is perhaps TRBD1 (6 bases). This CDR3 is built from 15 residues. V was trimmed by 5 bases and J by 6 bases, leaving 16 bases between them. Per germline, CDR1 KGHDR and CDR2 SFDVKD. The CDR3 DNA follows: TGTGCCACCAGTGTAATGGACAGCAGCGGTCAGCCCCAGCATTTT. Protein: CATSVMDSSGQPQHF.

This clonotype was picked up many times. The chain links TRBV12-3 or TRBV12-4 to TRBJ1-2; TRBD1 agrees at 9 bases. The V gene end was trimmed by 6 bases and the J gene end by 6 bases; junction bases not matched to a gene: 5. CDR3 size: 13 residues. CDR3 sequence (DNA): TGTGCCAGCAGAAAACAGGGGGCGCATGGCTACACCTTC. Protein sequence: CASRKQGAHGYTF.

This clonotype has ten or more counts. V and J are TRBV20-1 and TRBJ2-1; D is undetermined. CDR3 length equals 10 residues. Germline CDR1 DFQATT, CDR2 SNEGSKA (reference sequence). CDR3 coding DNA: TGCAGCGCCCAAGGGAATGAGCAGTTCTTC. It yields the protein CSAQGNEQFF.

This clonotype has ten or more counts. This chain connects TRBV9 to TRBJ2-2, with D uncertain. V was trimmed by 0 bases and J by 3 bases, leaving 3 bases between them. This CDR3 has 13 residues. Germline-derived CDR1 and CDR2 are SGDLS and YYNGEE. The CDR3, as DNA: TGTGCCAGCAGCGTAGACCACACCGGGGAGCTGTTTTTT. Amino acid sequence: CASSVDHTGELFF.

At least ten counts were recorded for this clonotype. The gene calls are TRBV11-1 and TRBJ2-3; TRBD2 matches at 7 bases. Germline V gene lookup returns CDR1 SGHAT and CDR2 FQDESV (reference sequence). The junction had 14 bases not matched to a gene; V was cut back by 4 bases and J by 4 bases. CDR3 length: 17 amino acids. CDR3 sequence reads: CASSSYSSGVGSDTQYF. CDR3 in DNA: TGTGCCAGCAGCTCTTACTCTAGCGGAGTAGGTTCAGATACGCAGTATTTT. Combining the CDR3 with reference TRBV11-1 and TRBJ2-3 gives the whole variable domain EAEVAQSPRYKITEKSQAVAFWCDPISGHATLYWYRQILGQGPELLVQFQDESVVDDSQLPKDRFSAERLKGVDSTLKIQPAELGDSAMYLCASSSYSSGVGSDTQYFGPGTRLTVL.

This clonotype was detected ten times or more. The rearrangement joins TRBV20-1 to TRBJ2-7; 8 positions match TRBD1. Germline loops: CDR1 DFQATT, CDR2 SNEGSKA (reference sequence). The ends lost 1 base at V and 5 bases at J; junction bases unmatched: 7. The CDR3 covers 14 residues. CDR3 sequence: CSARARTGIDEQYF. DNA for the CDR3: TGCAGTGCTAGAGCGCGGACAGGGATCGACGAGCAGTACTTC.

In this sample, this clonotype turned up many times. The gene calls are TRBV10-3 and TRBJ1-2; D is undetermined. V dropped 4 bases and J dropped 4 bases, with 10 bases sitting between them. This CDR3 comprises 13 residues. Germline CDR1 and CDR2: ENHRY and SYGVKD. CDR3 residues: CAISGEGVYGYTF. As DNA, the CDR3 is TGTGCCATCAGTGGTGAGGGAGTCTATGGCTACACCTTC.

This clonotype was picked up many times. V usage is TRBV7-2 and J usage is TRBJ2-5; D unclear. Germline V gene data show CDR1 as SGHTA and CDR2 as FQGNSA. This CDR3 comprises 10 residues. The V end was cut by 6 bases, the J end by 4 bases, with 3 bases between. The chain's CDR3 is CASSLETQYF. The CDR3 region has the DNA TGTGCCAGCAGTCTAGAGACCCAGTACTTC.